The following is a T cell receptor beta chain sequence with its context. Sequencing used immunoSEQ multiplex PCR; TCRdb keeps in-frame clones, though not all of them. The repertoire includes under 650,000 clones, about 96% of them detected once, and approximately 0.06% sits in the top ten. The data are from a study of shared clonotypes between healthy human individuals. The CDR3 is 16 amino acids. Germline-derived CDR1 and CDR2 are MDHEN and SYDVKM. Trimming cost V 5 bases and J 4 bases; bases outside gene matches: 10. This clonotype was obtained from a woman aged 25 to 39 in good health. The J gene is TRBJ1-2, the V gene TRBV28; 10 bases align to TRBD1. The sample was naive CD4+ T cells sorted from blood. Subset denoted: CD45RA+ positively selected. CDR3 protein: CASSPRDRGWVYGYTF. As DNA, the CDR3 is TGTGCCAGCAGTCCCCGGGACAGGGGTTGGGTCTATGGCTACACCTTC.